The clone carrying this T cell receptor (beta chain) was observed a few times. The antigen is not known. Trimming took off 7 bases at V and 7 bases at J, with 22 bases between the two ends. CDR3 length equals 15 residues. TCRdb re-called the reads with MiXCR, one entry per CDR3 protein. The sample has around 530,000 distinct CDR3 sequences; roughly 29% are singletons. The sample is drawn from a study of T cell repertoires in cytomegalovirus infection. Study as a whole: Matching HLA type and CMV infection were both indicated by public TCR beta signatures. Study-wide findings and caveats: The study found HLA-C-restricted CMV-specific TCR beta clonotypes dominating the ex vivo response.

The TCR was taken from a human donor in good health (CMV status not recorded). Some clones in this sample may be carry-over from other donors' samples. V usage is TRBV12-3 or TRBV12-4 and J usage is TRBJ1-2; D is ambiguous. The sequencing sample was made of PBMCs. The CDR3 protein is CASNPTRGIIGGYTF. In DNA, the CDR3 is TGTGCCAGCAATCCCACCCGCGGAATAATAGGTGGCTACACCTTC.